The 8 T cell receptor beta chains presented below share a single source sample, sequenced in a study of blood T cell repertoires in COVID-19. The method was immunoSEQ multiplex PCR; TCRdb's version includes in-frame clones alone and lacks a portion of them. The profile shows about 140,000 clones, about 82% of them singletons. The sequenced material came from peripheral blood. The source of these receptors is a woman aged 80 or over with active or convalescent COVID-19.

This chain connects TRBV29-1 to TRBJ2-4, with D tentatively TRBD2 (7 bases). The germline V gene encodes CDR1 SQVTM and CDR2 ANQGSEA. The V gene lost 6 bases and the J gene lost 6 bases, with 15 bases spanning the gap. This CDR3 has 13 amino acids. The CDR3 sequence: CSVTGRGRNIQYF. The DNA of the CDR3 is TGCAGCGTCACAGGGCGGGGGAGAAACATTCAGTACTTC.

CDR3 loop: CASSSVFQTFFTYTGELFF. The CDR3 DNA follows: TGTGCCAGCAGCTCCGTCTTTCAGACTTTTTTCACGTACACCGGGGAGCTGTTTTTT. The chain is built from TRBV11-2 and TRBJ2-2; D is unresolved. The CDR3 is 19 residues long. Trimming cost V 4 bases and J 3 bases, with 24 bases left between them. Germline CDR1 is SGHAT and CDR2 is FQNNGV.

V gene TRBV7-2 combines with J gene TRBJ1-3; possibly TRBD1 for D (5 bases). Between the trimmed V and J ends, which lost 4 bases and 2 bases, there was a span of 15 bases. The CDR3 runs to 16 residues. Germline values: CDR1 SGHTA, CDR2 FQGNSA. CDR3 in DNA: TGTGCCAGCAGCTCAAACCCAGGGATGACTGGAAACACCATATATTTT. Translated: CASSSNPGMTGNTIYF.

The chain joins TRBV7-6 to TRBJ2-1; TRBD1 matches 9 bases. The J segment lost 1 base and the V segment lost 3 bases, leaving 4 bases of the junction unmatched. Germline V gives CDR1 SGHVS, CDR2 FNYEAQ. The length of the CDR3 is 16 residues. In DNA form, the CDR3 reads TGTGCCAGCAGCTTGACAGGGGGAAGGTCCTACAATGAGCAGTTCTTC. This sequence encodes CASSLTGGRSYNEQFF.

The chain is built from TRBV7-2 and TRBJ2-7; a possible D gene is TRBD1 (5 bases). The V and J ends lost 5 bases and 9 bases respectively, with 17 bases between them. CDR1 and CDR2 (germline): SGHTA, FQGNSA. The CDR3 is 13 residues long. CDR3 residues: CASSNTQVGTQYF. The CDR3 bases are TGTGCCAGCAGCAACACACAGGTGGGAACGCAGTACTTC.

The V gene is TRBV5-6, the J gene TRBJ1-1; D possibly corresponds to TRBD1 (5 bases). The V end was cut by 4 bases, the J end by 1 base, with 8 bases between. The CDR3 contains 13 residues. CDR1 and CDR2 (germline): SGHDT, YYEEEE. The chain's CDR3 is CASSPGGNTEAFF. In DNA form, the CDR3 reads TGTGCCAGCAGCCCCGGGGGGAACACTGAAGCTTTCTTT.

The V call is TRBV12-3 or TRBV12-4, the J call TRBJ1-3; no clear D gene. The CDR3 totals 13 residues. V lost 3 bases and J lost 1, with 4 bases in between. CDR3 nucleotide sequence: TGTGCCAGCAGTTTCAGTTCTGGAAACACCATATATTTT. Its translation is CASSFSSGNTIYF.

This clone was found a few times. The gene calls are TRBV9 and TRBJ1-3; 7 bases are a match to TRBD1. CDR1 and CDR2 (germline): SGDLS, YYNGEE. The CDR3 sequence is 16 residues long. V was pared by 1 base and J by 0 bases, with 4 bases of the junction left unmatched. DNA of the CDR3: TGTGCCAGCAGCGTATCGGGGGACAGCTCTGGAAACACCATATATTTT. This translates into CASSVSGDSSGNTIYF.